These 3 T cell receptor beta chains were all obtained from the same sample, sequenced in a study of shared clonotypes between healthy human individuals. Here immunoSEQ multiplex PCR was the method, and the copy in TCRdb shows in-frame clones only, minus some. The repertoire includes 450,000 or so clones, roughly four fifths of them detected once, and approximately 12% sits in the top ten. Sample: PBMCs. Receptors were obtained from a woman aged 40 to 49 in good health. Some clones in this sample may be carry-over from other donors' samples.

This clone has a handful of counts. The chain combines TRBV7-6 with TRBJ1-1; D is unresolved. Germline V gives CDR1 SGHVS, CDR2 FNYEAQ. The CDR3 has 13 residues. V was shortened by 5 bases and J by 6 bases, with 13 bases between the two germline ends. CDR3 DNA sequence: TGTGCCAGCAGCCTGCGGCCAAGTGCTGAAGCTTTCTTT. Encoded protein: CASSLRPSAEAFF.

The table lists this clone with a few counts. The chain links TRBV5-1 to TRBJ2-4; D not certain. This CDR3 has 14 residues. The V gene lost 4 bases and the J gene lost 8 bases, with 16 bases spanning the gap. Germline V gene data show CDR1 as SGHRS and CDR2 as YFSETQ. Written as DNA, the CDR3 is TGCGCCAGCAGCAACCAAATTGGGTCAGACATTCAGTACTTC. Its protein product is CASSNQIGSDIQYF.

This chain uses TRBV4-3 with TRBJ2-1; possibly TRBD2 for D (6 bases). This CDR3 has 16 residues. V was cut by 0 bases and J by 4 bases, with 13 bases left in between. The germline gives CDR1 LGHNA, CDR2 YSLEER. CDR3: CASSQDTGGIYNEQFF. The DNA for the CDR3 is TGCGCCAGCAGCCAAGATACTGGCGGGATTTACAATGAGCAGTTCTTC.